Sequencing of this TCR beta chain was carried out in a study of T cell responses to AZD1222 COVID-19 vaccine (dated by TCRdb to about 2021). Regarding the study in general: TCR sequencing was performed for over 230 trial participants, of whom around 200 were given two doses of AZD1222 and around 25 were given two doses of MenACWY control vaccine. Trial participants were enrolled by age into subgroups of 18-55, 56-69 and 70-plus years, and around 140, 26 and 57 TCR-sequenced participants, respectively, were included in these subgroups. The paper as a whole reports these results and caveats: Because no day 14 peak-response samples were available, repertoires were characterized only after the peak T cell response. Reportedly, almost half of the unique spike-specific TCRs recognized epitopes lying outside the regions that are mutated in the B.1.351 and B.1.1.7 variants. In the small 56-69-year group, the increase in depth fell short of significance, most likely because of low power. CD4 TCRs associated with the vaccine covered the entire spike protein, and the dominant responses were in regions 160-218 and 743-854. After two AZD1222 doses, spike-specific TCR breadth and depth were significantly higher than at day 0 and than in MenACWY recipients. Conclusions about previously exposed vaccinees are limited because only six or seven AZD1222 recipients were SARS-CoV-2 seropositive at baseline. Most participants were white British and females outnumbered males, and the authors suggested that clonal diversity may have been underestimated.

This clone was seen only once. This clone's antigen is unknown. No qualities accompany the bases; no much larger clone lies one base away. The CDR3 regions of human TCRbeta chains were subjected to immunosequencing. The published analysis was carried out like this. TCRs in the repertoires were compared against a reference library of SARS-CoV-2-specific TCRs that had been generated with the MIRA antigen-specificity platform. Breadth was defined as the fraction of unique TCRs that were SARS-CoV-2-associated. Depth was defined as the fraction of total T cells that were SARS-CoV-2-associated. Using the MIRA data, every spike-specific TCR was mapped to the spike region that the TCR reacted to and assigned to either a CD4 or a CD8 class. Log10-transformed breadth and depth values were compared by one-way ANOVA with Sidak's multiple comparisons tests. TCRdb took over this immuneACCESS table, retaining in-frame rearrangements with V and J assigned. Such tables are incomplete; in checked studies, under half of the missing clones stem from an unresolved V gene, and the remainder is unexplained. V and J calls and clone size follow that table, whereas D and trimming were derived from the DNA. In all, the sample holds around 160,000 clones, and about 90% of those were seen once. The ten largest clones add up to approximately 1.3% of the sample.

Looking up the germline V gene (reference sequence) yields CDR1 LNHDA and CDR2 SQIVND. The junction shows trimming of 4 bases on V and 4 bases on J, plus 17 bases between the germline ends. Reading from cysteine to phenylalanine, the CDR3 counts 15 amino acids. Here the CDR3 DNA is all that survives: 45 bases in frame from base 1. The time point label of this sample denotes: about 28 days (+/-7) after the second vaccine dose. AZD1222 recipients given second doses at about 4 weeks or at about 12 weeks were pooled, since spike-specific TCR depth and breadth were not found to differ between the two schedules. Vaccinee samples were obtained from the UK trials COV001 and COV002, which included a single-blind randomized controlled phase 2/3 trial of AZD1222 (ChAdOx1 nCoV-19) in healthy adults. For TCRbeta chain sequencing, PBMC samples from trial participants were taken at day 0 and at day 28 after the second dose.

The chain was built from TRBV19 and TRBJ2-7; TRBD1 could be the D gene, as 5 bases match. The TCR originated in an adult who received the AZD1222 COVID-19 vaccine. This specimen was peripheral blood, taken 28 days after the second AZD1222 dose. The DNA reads TGTGCCAGTAGTAAGGGGTCCGTTCTTGGTTACGAGCAGTACTTC. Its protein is CASSKGSVLGYEQYF.